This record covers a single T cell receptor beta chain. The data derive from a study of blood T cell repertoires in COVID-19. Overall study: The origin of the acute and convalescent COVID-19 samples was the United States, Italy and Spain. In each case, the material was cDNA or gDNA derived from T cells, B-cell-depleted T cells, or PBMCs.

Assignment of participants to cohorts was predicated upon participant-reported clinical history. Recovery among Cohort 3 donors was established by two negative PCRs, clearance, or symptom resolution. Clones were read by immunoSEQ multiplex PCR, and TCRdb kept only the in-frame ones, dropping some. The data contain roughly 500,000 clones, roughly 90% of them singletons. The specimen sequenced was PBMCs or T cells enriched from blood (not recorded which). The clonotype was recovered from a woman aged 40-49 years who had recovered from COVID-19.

The CDR3 sequence is CASSIRDRGIYNEQFF. In DNA, the CDR3 is TGTGCCAGCAGCATCCGGGACAGGGGGATCTACAATGAGCAGTTCTTC. The V and J genes are TRBV5-6 and TRBJ2-1, with 11 bases matching TRBD1. The CDR3 extends over 16 amino acids. V gave up 4 bases and J gave up 3 bases; unmatched junction bases: 6. The germline CDR1 and CDR2 sequences are SGHDT and YYEEEE.